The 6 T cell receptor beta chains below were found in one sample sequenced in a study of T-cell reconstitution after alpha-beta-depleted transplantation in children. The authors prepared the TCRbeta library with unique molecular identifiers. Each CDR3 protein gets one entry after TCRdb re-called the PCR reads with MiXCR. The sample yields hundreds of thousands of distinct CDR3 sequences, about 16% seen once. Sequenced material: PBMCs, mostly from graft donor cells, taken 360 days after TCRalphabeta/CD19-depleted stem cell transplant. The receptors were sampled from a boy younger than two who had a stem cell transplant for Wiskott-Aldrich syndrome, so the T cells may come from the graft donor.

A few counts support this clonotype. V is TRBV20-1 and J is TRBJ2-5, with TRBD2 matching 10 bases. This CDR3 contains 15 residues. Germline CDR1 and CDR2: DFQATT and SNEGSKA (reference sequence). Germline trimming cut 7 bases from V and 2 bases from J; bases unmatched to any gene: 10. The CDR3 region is CSVGWTSGIQETQYF. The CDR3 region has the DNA TGCAGTGTCGGTTGGACTAGCGGAATTCAAGAGACCCAGTACTTC.

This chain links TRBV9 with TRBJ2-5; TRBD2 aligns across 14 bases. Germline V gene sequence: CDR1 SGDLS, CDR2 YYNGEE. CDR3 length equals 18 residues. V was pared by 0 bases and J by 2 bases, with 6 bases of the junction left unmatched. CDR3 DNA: TGTGCCAGCAGCGTAGGACTAGCGGGAGGGCGGGGACAAGAGACCCAGTACTTC. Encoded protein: CASSVGLAGGRGQETQYF. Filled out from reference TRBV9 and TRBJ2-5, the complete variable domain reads DSGVTQTPKHLITATGQRVTLRCSPRSGDLSVYWYQQSLDQGLQFLIQYYNGEERAKGNILERFSAQQFPDLHSELNLSSLELGDSALYFCASSVGLAGGRGQETQYFGPGTRLLVL.

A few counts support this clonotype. This chain's CDR3 is CASSLSGDDTQYF. CDR3 sequence (DNA): TGTGCCAGCAGCCTGTCAGGGGACGATACGCAGTATTTT. V gene TRBV12-3 or TRBV12-4 combines with J gene TRBJ2-3, with D possibly TRBD1 on 6 matching bases. The CDR3 has 13 amino acids. V shed 6 bases and J shed 6 bases, with 13 bases lying between them.

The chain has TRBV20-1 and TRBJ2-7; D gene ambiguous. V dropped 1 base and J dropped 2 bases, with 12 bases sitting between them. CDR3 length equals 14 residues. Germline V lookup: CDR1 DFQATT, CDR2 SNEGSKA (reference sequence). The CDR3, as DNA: TGCAGTGCTAGAGGGCGAGTAATTACCTACGAGCAGTACTTC. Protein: CSARGRVITYEQYF.

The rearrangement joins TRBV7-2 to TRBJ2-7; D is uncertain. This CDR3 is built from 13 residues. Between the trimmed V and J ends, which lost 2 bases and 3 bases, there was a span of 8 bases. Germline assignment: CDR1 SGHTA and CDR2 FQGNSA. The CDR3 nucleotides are TGTGCCAGCAGCTTAAATTTTGTCTACGAGCAGTACTTC. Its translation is CASSLNFVYEQYF.

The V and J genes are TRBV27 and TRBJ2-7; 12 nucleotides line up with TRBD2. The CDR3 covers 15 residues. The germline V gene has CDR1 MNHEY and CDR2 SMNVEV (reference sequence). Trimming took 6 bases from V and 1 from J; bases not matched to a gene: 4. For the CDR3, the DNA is TGTGCCAGCAGACGACTAGCGGGAGTGTCCTACGAGCAGTACTTC. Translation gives CASRRLAGVSYEQYF.